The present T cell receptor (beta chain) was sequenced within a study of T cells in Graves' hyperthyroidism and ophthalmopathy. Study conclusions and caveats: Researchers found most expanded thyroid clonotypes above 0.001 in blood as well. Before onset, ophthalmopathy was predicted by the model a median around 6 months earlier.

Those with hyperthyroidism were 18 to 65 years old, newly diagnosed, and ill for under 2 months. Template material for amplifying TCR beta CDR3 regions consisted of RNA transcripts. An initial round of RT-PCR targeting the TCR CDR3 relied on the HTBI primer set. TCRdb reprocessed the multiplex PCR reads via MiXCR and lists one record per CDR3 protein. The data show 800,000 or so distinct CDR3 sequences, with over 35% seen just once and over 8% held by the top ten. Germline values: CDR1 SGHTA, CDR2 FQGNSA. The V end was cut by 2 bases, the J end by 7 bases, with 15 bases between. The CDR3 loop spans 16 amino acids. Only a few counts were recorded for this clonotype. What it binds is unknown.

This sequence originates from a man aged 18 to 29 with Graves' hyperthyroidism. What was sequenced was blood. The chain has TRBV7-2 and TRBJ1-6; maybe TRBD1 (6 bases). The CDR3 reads CASSLSQGTLNSPLHF. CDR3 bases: TGTGCCAGCAGCTTATCCCAGGGGACATTAAATTCACCCCTCCACTTT.